The 18 T cell receptor beta chains reported below all come from one sample, sequenced in a study of OX40 agonist ivuxolimab in advanced cancers. Assay: immunoSEQ multiplex PCR; the TCRdb copy retains only in-frame clones and omits some. The data show tens of thousands of clones, about 95% seen once. The input for sequencing was CD4+ or CD8+ T cells sorted from blood, taken in a trial of the OX40 agonist ivuxolimab. These receptors originate from an adult with an advanced solid tumor such as melanoma, head and neck, liver or kidney cancer.

The chain combines TRBV19 with TRBJ2-4; the D gene is possibly TRBD2 (6 bases). This CDR3 region has 14 residues. V lost 4 bases, J lost 8 bases, and 15 bases lay in between. Germline-derived CDR1 and CDR2 are LNHDA and SQIVND (reference sequence). This chain's CDR3 is CASSTPGGIDIQYF. The CDR3, as DNA: TGTGCCAGTAGTACACCCGGGGGTATTGACATTCAGTACTTC.

The rearrangement joins TRBV6-5 to TRBJ1-2, with TRBD1 matching over 9 bases. The germline CDR1 and CDR2 sequences are MNHEY and SVGAGI. Trimming removed 6 bases from V and 8 bases from J; junction bases left unmatched: 7. The length of the CDR3 is 13 residues. CDR3: CASRDGTGWGYTF. The CDR3 region has the DNA TGTGCCAGCAGGGACGGGACAGGGTGGGGCTACACCTTC.

The V gene is TRBV13, the J gene TRBJ2-1; a weak D match, TRBD1 (5 bases). This CDR3 region has 14 residues. The germline V gene encodes CDR1 PRHDT and CDR2 FYEKMQ (reference sequence). Trimming pared 1 base from V and 9 bases from J, leaving 13 bases between. The DNA of the CDR3 is TGTGCCAGCAGCTTAGAATCTGGGGCAGGTGAGCAGTTCTTC. Encoded protein: CASSLESGAGEQFF. Based on the CDR3 plus reference TRBV13 and TRBJ2-1, the full variable domain is AAGVIQSPRHLIKEKRETATLKCYPIPRHDTVYWYQQGPGQDPQFLISFYEKMQSDKGSIPDRFSAQQFSDYHSELNMSSLELGDSALYFCASSLESGAGEQFFGPGTRLTVL.

This clone was found once. V and J are TRBV28 and TRBJ1-2; 10 bases are a match to TRBD1. The CDR3 length is 14 residues. CDR1 is MDHEN, CDR2 SYDVKM, per germline. The V and J ends lost 6 bases and 4 bases, in that order; junction bases with no gene match: 5. The CDR3 DNA reads TGTGCCAGCAGACCGGACAGGGGGGCCTATGGCTACACCTTC. Protein sequence: CASRPDRGAYGYTF.

This rearrangement joins TRBV25-1 to TRBJ1-1; D gene ambiguous. The V end lost 4 bases, the J end lost 11 bases, and 17 bases lay between the germline ends. CDR1 and CDR2 from the germline V gene are MGHDK and SYGVNS. The CDR3 runs to 13 residues. CDR3 loop: CASSGPLGSSAFF. CDR3 in DNA: TGTGCCAGCAGTGGCCCCTTGGGTTCTTCGGCTTTCTTT. The full variable domain, its missing parts supplied by reference TRBV25-1 and TRBJ1-1, is EADIYQTPRYLVIGTGKKITLECSQTMGHDKMYWYQQDPGMELHLIHYSYGVNSTEKGDLSSESTVSRIRTEHFPLTLESARPSHTSQYLCASSGPLGSSAFFGQGTRLTVV.

The chain uses TRBV7-9 and TRBJ1-1; D ambiguous. V was cut by 5 bases and J by 1 base, with 8 bases left in between. This CDR3 region has 13 residues. The V gene's germline CDR1 is SEHNR and CDR2 FQNEAQ (reference sequence). The chain's CDR3 is CASSTGPNTEAFF. CDR3 DNA: TGTGCCAGCAGCACGGGTCCGAACACTGAAGCTTTCTTT.

The CDR3 protein is CASSQVLRTDTQYF. In nucleotides, the CDR3 is TGCGCCAGCAGCCAAGTGCTTAGGACAGATACGCAGTATTTT. The J gene is TRBJ2-3, the V gene TRBV4-3, with D hard to call. CDR1 is LGHNA, CDR2 YSLEER, per germline. V was clipped by 1 base and J by 3 bases, with 8 bases between them. The CDR3 has 14 amino acids.

This clone was observed a single time. The J gene is TRBJ2-3, the V gene TRBV27, with TRBD2 identical over 13 bases. The CDR3 spans 15 residues. Unmatched junction bases numbered 7, after V lost 8 bases and J lost 5 bases. The germline gives CDR1 MNHEY, CDR2 SMNVEV (reference sequence). CDR3 bases: TGTGCCAGCCGACCCTGGACTAGCGGGAGAGATACGCAGTATTTT. It yields the protein CASRPWTSGRDTQYF.

This clone came up once. The CDR3 nucleotides read TGTGCCAGCAGTCTGCAGCGGCATCAGCCCCAGCATTTT. Protein: CASSLQRHQPQHF. The chain uses TRBV27 and TRBJ1-5; D unresolved. The CDR3 consists of 13 residues. The germline V gene encodes CDR1 MNHEY and CDR2 SMNVEV (reference sequence). V was clipped by 5 bases and J by 5 bases, with 10 bases between them.

V is TRBV10-2 and J is TRBJ1-5; TRBD1 is a possible D gene (6 bases). The CDR3 spans 15 residues. CDR1 is WSHSY and CDR2 is SAAADI in the germline V gene. Trimming pared 1 base from V and 4 bases from J, leaving 11 bases between. The chain's CDR3 is CASSEYRGGNQPQHF. CDR3 coding DNA: TGCGCCAGCAGTGAGTATAGGGGGGGAAATCAGCCCCAGCATTTT.

The J gene is TRBJ2-7, the V gene TRBV11-3; 10 bases line up with TRBD2. Per the germline V gene, CDR1 is SGHNT and CDR2 is YENEEA. Trimming removed 7 bases from V and 3 bases from J; junction bases left unmatched: 9. This CDR3 spans 15 amino acids. CDR3 sequence reads: CASTPSASGSYEQYF. The CDR3 region has the DNA TGTGCCAGCACCCCCTCGGCTAGCGGGAGCTACGAGCAGTACTTC.

The chain couples TRBV10-3 to TRBJ2-5; 10 bases are a match to TRBD2. Germline loops: CDR1 ENHRY, CDR2 SYGVKD. This CDR3 is 15 amino acids long. V was pared by 6 bases and J by 1 base, with 5 bases of the junction left unmatched. The CDR3 DNA reads TGTGCCATCAGCACGACTAGCGGGCCCCAAGAGACCCAGTACTTC. Its protein product is CAISTTSGPQETQYF.

V and J are TRBV27 and TRBJ2-1, with D uncertain. Germline values: CDR1 MNHEY, CDR2 SMNVEV (reference sequence). V lost 7 bases and J 6 bases, leaving 7 bases between the germline ends. CDR3 size: 11 residues. CDR3 sequence (DNA): TGTGCCAGCATTATGCTCAATGAGCAGTTCTTC. It specifies CASIMLNEQFF.

This chain's CDR3 is CASVGLAGVEQYF. For the CDR3, the DNA is TGTGCCAGCGTGGGACTAGCGGGAGTCGAGCAGTACTTC. The chain employs TRBV27 and TRBJ2-7, with 14 bases that match TRBD2. The J segment lost 6 bases and the V segment lost 8 bases, leaving 3 bases of the junction unmatched. CDR3 length: 13 amino acids. Per germline, CDR1 MNHEY and CDR2 SMNVEV (reference sequence).

The chain joins TRBV9 to TRBJ1-2; D is uncertain. V lost 3 bases to trimming and J lost 8 bases, with 8 bases between them. The germline V gene has CDR1 SGDLS and CDR2 YYNGEE. The length of the CDR3 is 11 residues. CDR3 residues: CASSAAGGYTF. CDR3 DNA sequence: TGTGCCAGCAGCGCCGCTGGGGGCTACACCTTC.

The chain recombines TRBV7-9 with TRBJ2-7, with TRBD2 identical over 7 bases. CDR1 is SEHNR, CDR2 FQNEAQ, per germline (reference sequence). J lost 5 bases, V lost 1 base, and 5 bases had no gene match. This CDR3 contains 14 residues. The CDR3 region is CASSLVGGSHEQYF. The CDR3 DNA sequence: TGTGCCAGCAGCTTAGTGGGCGGGAGCCACGAGCAGTACTTC.

This chain uses TRBV5-6 with TRBJ2-3, with TRBD2 matching over 7 bases. Germline lookup yields CDR1 SGHDT and CDR2 YYEEEE. The CDR3 runs to 16 residues. J was trimmed by 2 bases and V by 0 bases; bases with no gene match: 6. The chain's CDR3 is CASSLVLAEHTDTQYF. In DNA form, the CDR3 reads TGTGCCAGCAGCTTGGTCCTAGCGGAACACACAGATACGCAGTATTTT.

The J gene is TRBJ1-1, the V gene TRBV7-9, with 8 bases that match TRBD1. CDR1 SEHNR and CDR2 FQNEAQ come from the germline V gene (reference sequence). V trimming: 5 bases; J trimming: 4 bases; junction bases outside the gene matches: 9. The CDR3 totals 15 residues. The CDR3 is CASSPPGGEGTEAFF. The CDR3 DNA reads as TGTGCCAGCAGCCCTCCAGGGGGCGAGGGCACTGAAGCTTTCTTT.